At least ten counts were recorded for the clone carrying this TCR beta chain. What it binds is not known. The sample originates from a study of early T cells in non-severe SARS-CoV-2 infection. Study-wide background: Chains were unpaired, as sequencing was done on bulk RNA from unsorted whole blood.

Broader study findings: Reliance on VDJdb matching favored anti-spike CD8 responses; private and CD4 specificities were missed.

Trimming removed 7 bases at V and 1 base at J, with 19 bases between. The CDR3 consists of 15 residues. The germline gives CDR1 SQVTM, CDR2 ANQGSEA. Researchers attached unique molecular identifiers to individual cDNA molecules. TCRdb itself ran the 5' RACE reads through MiXCR, one entry per CDR3 protein. The table records over 80,000 distinct CDR3 sequences, 11% to 15% of them present only once. This sequence joins TRBV29-1 and TRBJ1-1, with D perhaps TRBD1 (5 bases). The specimen was whole blood. This sequence was found in an adult who was a healthcare worker with PCR-confirmed SARS-CoV-2 infection or an uninfected control (not recorded which). The CDR3 nucleotides read TGCAGCGCTACTACAGGACAAATTAAGAACACTGAAGCTTTCTTT. Its protein product is CSATTGQIKNTEAFF.